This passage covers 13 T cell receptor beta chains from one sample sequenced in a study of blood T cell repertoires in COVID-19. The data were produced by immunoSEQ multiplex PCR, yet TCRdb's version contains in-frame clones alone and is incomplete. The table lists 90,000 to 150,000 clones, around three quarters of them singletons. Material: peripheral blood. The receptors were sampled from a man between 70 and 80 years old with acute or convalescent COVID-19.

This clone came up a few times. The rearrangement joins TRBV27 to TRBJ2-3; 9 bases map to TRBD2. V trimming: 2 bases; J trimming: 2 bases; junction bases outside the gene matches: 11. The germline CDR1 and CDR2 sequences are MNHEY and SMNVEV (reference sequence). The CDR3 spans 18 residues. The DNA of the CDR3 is TGTGCCAGCAGTTTAGGACCCTTAGCGGGGGACCTCACAGATACGCAGTATTTT. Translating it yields CASSLGPLAGDLTDTQYF.

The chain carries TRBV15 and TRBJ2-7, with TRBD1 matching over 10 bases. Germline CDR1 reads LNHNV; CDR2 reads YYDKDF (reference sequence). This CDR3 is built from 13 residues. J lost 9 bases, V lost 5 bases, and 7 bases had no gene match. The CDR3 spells CATSPGQGFWQYF. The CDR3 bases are TGTGCCACCAGCCCGGGACAGGGGTTTTGGCAGTACTTC.

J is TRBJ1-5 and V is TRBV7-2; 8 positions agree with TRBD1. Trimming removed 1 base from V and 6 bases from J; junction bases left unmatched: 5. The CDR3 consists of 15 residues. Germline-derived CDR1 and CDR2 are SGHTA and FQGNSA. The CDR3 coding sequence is TGTGCCAGCAGCTTAGGAGGACAGGGTAGTCAGCCCCAGCATTTT. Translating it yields CASSLGGQGSQPQHF.

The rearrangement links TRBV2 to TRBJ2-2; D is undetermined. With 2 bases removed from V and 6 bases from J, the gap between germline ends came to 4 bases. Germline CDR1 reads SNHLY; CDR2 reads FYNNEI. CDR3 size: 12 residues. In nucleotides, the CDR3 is TGTGCCAGCAGTGAATATCCCGGGGAGCTGTTTTTT. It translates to CASSEYPGELFF.

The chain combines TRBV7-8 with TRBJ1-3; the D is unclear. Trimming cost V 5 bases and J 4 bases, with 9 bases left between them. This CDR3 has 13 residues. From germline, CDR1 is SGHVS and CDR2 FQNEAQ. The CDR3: CASSRGGGNTIYF. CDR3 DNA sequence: TGTGCCAGCAGCCGGGGAGGGGGAAACACCATATATTTT.

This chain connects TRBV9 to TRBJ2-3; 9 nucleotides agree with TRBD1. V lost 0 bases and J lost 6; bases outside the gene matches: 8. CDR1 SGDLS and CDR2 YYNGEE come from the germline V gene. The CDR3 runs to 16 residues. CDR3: CASSVVPQGAGDTQYF. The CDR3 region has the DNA TGTGCCAGCAGCGTAGTCCCACAGGGGGCAGGTGATACGCAGTATTTT.

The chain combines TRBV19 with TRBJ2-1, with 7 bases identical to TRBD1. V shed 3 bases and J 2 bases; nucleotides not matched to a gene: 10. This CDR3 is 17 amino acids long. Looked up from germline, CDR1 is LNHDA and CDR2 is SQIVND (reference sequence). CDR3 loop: CASSISSGTAAYNEQFF. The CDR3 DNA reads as TGTGCCAGTAGTATTAGTTCCGGGACAGCCGCCTACAATGAGCAGTTCTTC.

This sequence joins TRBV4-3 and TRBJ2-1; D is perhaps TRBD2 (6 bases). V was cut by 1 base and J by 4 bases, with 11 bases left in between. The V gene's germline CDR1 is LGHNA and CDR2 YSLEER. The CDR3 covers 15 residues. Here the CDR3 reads CASSQVSGVYNEQFF. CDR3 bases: TGCGCCAGCAGCCAAGTGTCGGGGGTTTACAATGAGCAGTTCTTC.

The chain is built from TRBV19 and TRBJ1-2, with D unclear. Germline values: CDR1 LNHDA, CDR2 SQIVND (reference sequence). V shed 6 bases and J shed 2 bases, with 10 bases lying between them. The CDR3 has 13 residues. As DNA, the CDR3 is TGTGCCAGTAGCCTGCCAGGCAACTATGGCTACACCTTC. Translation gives CASSLPGNYGYTF. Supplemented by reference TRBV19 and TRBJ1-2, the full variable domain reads DGGITQSPKYLFRKEGQNVTLSCEQNLNHDAMYWYRQDPGQGLRLIYYSQIVNDFQKGDIAEGYSVSREKKESFPLTVTSAQKNPTAFYLCASSLPGNYGYTFGSGTRLTVV.

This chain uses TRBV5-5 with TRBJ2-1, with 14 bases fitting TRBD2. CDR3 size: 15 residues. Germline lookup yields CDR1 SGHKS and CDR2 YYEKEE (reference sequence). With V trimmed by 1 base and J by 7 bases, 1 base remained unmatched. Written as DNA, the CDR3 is TGTGCCAGCAGCTTGAGGACTAGCGGGAGGAATGAGCAGTTCTTC. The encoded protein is CASSLRTSGRNEQFF.

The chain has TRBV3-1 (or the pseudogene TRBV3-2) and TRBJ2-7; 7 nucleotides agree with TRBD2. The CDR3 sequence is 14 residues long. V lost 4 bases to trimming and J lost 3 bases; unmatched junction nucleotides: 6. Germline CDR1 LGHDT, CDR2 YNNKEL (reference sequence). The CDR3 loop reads CASSPLADSYEQYF. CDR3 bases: TGTGCCAGCAGCCCCCTAGCGGATAGCTACGAGCAGTACTTC.

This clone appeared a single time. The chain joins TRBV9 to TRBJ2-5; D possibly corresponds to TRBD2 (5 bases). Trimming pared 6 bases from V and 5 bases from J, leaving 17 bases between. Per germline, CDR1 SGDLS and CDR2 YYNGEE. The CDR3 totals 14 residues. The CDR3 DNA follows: TGTGCCAGCACCCGTACCGGGAATTCGGAGACCCAGTACTTC. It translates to CASTRTGNSETQYF.

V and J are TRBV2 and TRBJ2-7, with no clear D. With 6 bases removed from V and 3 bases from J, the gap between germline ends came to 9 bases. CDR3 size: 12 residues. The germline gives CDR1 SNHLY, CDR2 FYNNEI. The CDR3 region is CASSAQNYEQYF. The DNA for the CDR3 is TGTGCCAGCAGCGCACAGAACTACGAGCAGTACTTC. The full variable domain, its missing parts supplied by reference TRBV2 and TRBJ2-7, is EPEVTQTPSHQVTQMGQEVILRCVPISNHLYFYWYRQILGQKVEFLVSFYNNEISEKSEIFDDQFSVERPDGSNFTLKIRSTKLEDSAMYFCASSAQNYEQYFGPGTRLTVT.